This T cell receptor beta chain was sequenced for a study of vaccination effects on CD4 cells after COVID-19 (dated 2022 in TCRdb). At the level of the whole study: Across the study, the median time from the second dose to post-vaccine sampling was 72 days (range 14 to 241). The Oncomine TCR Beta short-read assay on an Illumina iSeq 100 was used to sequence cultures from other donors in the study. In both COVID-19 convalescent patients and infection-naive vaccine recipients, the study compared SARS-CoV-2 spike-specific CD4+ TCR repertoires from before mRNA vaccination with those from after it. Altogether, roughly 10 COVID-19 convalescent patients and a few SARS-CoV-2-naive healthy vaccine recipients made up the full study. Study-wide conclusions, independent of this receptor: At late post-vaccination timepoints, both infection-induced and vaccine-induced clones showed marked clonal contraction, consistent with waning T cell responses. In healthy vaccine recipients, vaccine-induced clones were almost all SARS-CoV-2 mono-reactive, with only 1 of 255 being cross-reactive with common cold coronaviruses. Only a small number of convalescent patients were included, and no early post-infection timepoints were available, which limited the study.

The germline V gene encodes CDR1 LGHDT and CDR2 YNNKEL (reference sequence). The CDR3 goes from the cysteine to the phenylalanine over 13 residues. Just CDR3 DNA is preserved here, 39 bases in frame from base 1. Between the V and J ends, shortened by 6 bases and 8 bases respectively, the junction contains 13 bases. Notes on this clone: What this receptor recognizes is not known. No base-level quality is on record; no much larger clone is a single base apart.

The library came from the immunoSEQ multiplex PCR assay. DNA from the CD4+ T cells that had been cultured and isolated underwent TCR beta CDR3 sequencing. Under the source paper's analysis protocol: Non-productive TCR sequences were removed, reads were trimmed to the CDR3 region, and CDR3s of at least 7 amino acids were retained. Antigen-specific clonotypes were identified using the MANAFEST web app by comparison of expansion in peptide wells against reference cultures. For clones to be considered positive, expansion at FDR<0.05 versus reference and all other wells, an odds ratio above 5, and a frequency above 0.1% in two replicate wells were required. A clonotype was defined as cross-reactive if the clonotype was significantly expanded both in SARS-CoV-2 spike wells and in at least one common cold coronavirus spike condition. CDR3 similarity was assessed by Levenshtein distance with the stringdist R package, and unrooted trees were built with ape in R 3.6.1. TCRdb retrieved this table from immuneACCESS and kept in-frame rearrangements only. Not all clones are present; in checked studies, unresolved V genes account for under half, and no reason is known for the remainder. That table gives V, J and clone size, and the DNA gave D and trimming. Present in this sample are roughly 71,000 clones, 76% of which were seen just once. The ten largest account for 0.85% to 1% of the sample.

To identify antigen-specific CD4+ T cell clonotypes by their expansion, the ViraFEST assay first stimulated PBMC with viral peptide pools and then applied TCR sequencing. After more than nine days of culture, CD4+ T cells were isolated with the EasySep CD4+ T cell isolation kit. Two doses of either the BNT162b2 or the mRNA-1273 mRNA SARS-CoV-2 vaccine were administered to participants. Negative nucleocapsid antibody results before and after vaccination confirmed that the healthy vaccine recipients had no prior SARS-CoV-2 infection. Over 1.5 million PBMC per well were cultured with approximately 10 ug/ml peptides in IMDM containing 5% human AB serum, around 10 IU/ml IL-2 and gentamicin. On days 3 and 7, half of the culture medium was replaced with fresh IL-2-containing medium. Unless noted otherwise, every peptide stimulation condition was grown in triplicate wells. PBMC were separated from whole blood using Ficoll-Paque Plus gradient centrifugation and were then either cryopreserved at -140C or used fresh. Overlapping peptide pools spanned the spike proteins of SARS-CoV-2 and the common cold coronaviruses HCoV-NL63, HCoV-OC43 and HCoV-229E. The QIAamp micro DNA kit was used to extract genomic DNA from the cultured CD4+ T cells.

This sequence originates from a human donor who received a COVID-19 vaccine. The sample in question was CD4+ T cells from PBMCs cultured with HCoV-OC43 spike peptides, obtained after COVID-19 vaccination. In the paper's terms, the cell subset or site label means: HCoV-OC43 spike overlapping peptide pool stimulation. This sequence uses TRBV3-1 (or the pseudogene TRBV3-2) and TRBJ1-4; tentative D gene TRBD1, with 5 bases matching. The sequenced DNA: TGTGCCAGCAGAGGGACCCGTCGGGAAAAACTGTTTTTT. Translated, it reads CASRGTRREKLFF.